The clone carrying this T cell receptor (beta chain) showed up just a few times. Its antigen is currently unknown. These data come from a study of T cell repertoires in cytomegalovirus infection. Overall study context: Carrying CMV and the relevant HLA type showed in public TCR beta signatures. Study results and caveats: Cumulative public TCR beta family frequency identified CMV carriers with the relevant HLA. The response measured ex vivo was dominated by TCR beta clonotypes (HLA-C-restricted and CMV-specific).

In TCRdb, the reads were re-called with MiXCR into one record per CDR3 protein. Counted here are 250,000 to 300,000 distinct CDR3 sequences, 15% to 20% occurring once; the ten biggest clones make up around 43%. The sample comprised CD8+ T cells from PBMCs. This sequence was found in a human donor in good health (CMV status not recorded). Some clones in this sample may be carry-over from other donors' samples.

The CDR3 nucleotides read TGTGCCAGCAGTACAGGACAGGGTATCTTTTTAGAAGACATGGGGCATTCATCGTACTTC. Translated: CASSTGQGIFLEDMGHSSYF. The chain recombines TRBV6-2 or TRBV6-3 with TRBJ2-7; 8 nucleotides match TRBD1. Germline CDR1 MNHEY, CDR2 SVGEGT. There are 20 residues in the CDR3. After removal of 5 bases from V and 12 bases from J, the junction contained 33 bases not matched to a gene.